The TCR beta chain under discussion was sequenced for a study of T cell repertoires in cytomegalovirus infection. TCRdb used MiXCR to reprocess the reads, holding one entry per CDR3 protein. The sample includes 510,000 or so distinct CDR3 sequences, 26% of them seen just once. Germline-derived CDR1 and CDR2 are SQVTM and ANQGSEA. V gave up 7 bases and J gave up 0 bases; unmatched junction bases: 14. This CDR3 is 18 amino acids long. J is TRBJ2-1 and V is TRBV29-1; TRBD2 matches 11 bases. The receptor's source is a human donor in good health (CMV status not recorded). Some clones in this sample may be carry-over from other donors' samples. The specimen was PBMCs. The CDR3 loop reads CSATSGLAGTSSYNEQFF. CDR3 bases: TGCAGCGCAACGAGTGGACTAGCGGGTACGAGCTCCTACAATGAGCAGTTCTTC.